This T cell receptor (beta chain) was sequenced during a study of shared clonotypes between healthy human individuals. Study-level background: Plates per donor: three CD4 naive, three CD4 memory, two CD8 naive, one CD8 memory.

This clone was counted once. Splitting the CD4+ cells yielded a CD45RA+ naive subset and a CD45RA-negative memory subset. Germline CDR1 and CDR2: SEHNR and FQNEAQ (reference sequence). The CDR3 is 16 residues long. Unmatched junction bases numbered 5, after V lost 1 base and J lost 4 bases. TCRdb's copy holds only in-frame clones and misses some; the assay was immunoSEQ multiplex PCR. The sample records roughly 2.2 million clones, roughly 92% being singletons. J is TRBJ2-5 and V is TRBV7-9, with 11 bases that match TRBD2. This sequence was found in a man between 18 and 35 years old in good health. Some clones in this sample may be carry-over from other donors' samples. Sequenced material: naive CD4+ T cells from PBMCs. Subset meaning: CD45RA+ positively selected. CDR3 nucleotide sequence: TGTGCCAGCAGCTTAGGTAGCGGGAGGGCTTTAGAGACCCAGTACTTC. Translated, it gives CASSLGSGRALETQYF.